Listed here are 9 T cell receptor beta chains from one sample, sequenced in a study of shared clonotypes between healthy human individuals. Only in-frame clones appear in the TCRdb table, and some are missing; sequencing was by immunoSEQ multiplex PCR. The table includes roughly 2.2 million clones, 80% to 95% detected once. Sequencing was performed on naive CD4+ T cells from PBMCs. Subset here: CD45RA+ positively selected. Receptors were obtained from a man between 18 and 29 years old in good health. Some clones in this sample may be carry-over from other donors' samples.

The genes are TRBV6-5 and TRBJ2-1; D possibly corresponds to TRBD1 (7 bases). Trimming removed 4 bases at V and 5 bases at J, with 15 bases between. Germline CDR1 and CDR2: MNHEY and SVGAGI. This CDR3 spans 15 amino acids. Here the CDR3 reads CASSFQGGLNNEQFF. The DNA for the CDR3 is TGTGCCAGCAGTTTCCAGGGGGGCCTGAACAATGAGCAGTTCTTC.

The chain recombines TRBV7-9 with TRBJ2-3; 11 nucleotides match TRBD2. The CDR3 length is 16 residues. Germline V lookup: CDR1 SEHNR, CDR2 FQNEAQ (reference sequence). J was trimmed by 3 bases and V by 2 bases; bases with no gene match: 4. The CDR3 is CASSLWVAGGTDTQYF. The DNA of the CDR3 is TGTGCCAGCAGCTTATGGGTAGCGGGAGGGACAGATACGCAGTATTTT.

This chain joins TRBV5-1 and TRBJ2-1, with D possibly being TRBD2 (6 bases). The germline gives CDR1 SGHRS, CDR2 YFSETQ. The CDR3 consists of 15 residues. The V and J ends lost 2 bases and 5 bases respectively, with 14 bases between them. The CDR3 sequence is CASSFSGVGDNEQFF. The CDR3 DNA follows: TGCGCCAGCAGCTTCTCGGGAGTAGGGGACAATGAGCAGTTCTTC. The entire variable domain, with the rest obtained from reference TRBV5-1 and TRBJ2-1, is as follows: KAGVTQTPRYLIKTRGQQVTLSCSPISGHRSVSWYQQTPGQGLQFLFEYFSETQRNKGNFPGRFSGRQFSNSRSEMNVSTLELGDSALYLCASSFSGVGDNEQFFGPGTRLTVL.

The chain combines TRBV4-3 with TRBJ1-2, with D possibly matching TRBD1 (6 bases). The CDR3 sequence is 14 residues long. The germline V and J ends were trimmed by 0 bases and 4 bases, with 9 bases remaining between them. Germline loops: CDR1 LGHNA, CDR2 YSLEER. The CDR3 nucleotides read TGCGCCAGCAGCCAAGATACAGGGACCTATGGCTACACCTTC. Translated, it gives CASSQDTGTYGYTF.

The gene calls are TRBV7-9 and TRBJ1-1; 8 bases line up with TRBD1. The V gene's germline CDR1 is SEHNR and CDR2 FQNEAQ (reference sequence). The length of the CDR3 is 14 residues. J lost 4 bases, V lost 5 bases, and 6 bases had no gene match. The CDR3 region is CASSAEQGVTEAFF. Here the CDR3 DNA reads TGTGCCAGCAGCGCCGAACAGGGGGTCACTGAAGCTTTCTTT.

This clone has just one count. In nucleotides, the CDR3 is TGTGCCAGCAGCCAGGACCGAACCCTTGAAGCTTTCTTT. Protein product: CASSQDRTLEAFF. The chain recombines TRBV7-8 with TRBJ1-1; the D is unclear. CDR1 SGHVS and CDR2 FQNEAQ come from the germline V gene. The CDR3 sequence is 13 residues long. With 5 bases removed from V and 7 bases from J, the gap between germline ends came to 14 bases.

The rearrangement uses TRBV7-9 and TRBJ1-2; 9 nucleotides agree with TRBD1. Germline loops: CDR1 SEHNR, CDR2 FQNEAQ (reference sequence). Trimming cost V 8 bases and J 8 bases; bases outside gene matches: 18. The CDR3 is made up of 16 amino acids. CDR3 residues: CASRLRDRADYSGYTF. CDR3 DNA: TGTGCCAGCCGCCTCCGGGACAGGGCCGACTATAGCGGCTACACCTTC. Based on the CDR3 plus reference TRBV7-9 and TRBJ1-2, the full variable domain is DTGVSQNPRHKITKRGQNVTFRCDPISEHNRLYWYRQTLGQGPEFLTYFQNEAQLEKSRLLSDRFSAERPKGSFSTLEIQRTEQGDSAMYLCASRLRDRADYSGYTFGSGTRLTVV.

This chain connects TRBV5-1 to TRBJ1-3, with 7 bases aligning to TRBD1. Germline V CDR1 and CDR2: SGHRS, YFSETQ. This CDR3 has 13 amino acids. Trimming took 0 bases from V and 9 from J; bases not matched to a gene: 3. The CDR3 loop is CASSLGTGSTIYF. In DNA form, the CDR3 reads TGCGCCAGCAGCTTGGGGACAGGTAGCACCATATATTTT. Drawing the rest from reference TRBV5-1 and TRBJ1-3, the complete variable domain is KAGVTQTPRYLIKTRGQQVTLSCSPISGHRSVSWYQQTPGQGLQFLFEYFSETQRNKGNFPGRFSGRQFSNSRSEMNVSTLELGDSALYLCASSLGTGSTIYFGEGSWLTVV.

This rearrangement joins TRBV5-1 to TRBJ2-7; weak D call: TRBD2 (6 bases). Looked up from germline, CDR1 is SGHRS and CDR2 is YFSETQ. V was cut by 5 bases and J by 3 bases, with 18 bases left in between. This CDR3 is 15 amino acids long. For the CDR3, the DNA is TGCGCCAGCAGACAACCGGGACTTATGGACTACGAGCAGTACTTC. Its translation: CASRQPGLMDYEQYF. Supplemented by reference TRBV5-1 and TRBJ2-7, the full variable domain reads KAGVTQTPRYLIKTRGQQVTLSCSPISGHRSVSWYQQTPGQGLQFLFEYFSETQRNKGNFPGRFSGRQFSNSRSEMNVSTLELGDSALYLCASRQPGLMDYEQYFGPGTRLTVT.